This TCR beta chain originates from a study of cytomegalovirus exposure and HLA in healthy donors (dated 2017 in TCRdb). For context, the study as a whole: An earlier analysis of 587 of the donors reported approximately 300 Gb of sequence data and 95 million to 120 million unique TCR beta sequences obtained from some 170 million T cells. The aim of the study was to test whether cataloging public T cell receptors could identify signatures of past pathogen exposure. A later genetic analysis took genome-wide SNP genotypes for about three fifths of the 666 donors and used that subset as a discovery cohort. To decide whether each TCR beta V gene segment behaved as functional or pseudogenic, an earlier analysis of some 540 of the donors relied on high-throughput TCR beta sequencing. Class I and class II HLA loci were covered by the typing at four-digit resolution. The study used immunosequencing to profile the T cell repertoires of several hundred subjects and linked those repertoires to cytomegalovirus serostatus. Besides the first cohort of 500 to 700 subjects, a separate validation cohort made up of 120 different subjects was used. All discovery cohort repertoires had been generated using a single sequencing platform. Among some 400 genotyped donors of the cohort, an average of approximately 200,000 unique TCR beta nucleotide sequences was sequenced per donor, of which about 18% were non-productive. About 320 gigabases of sequencing data and roughly 90 million unique TCR sequences were included in an early release covering roughly 600 HLA-typed donors. Alongside the repertoire data, information on donor age, sex, ethnicity and CMV serostatus was compiled. Among the approximately 400 genotyped donors, approximately 76% belonged to the genetic ancestry cluster associated with self-reported Caucasian donors. To predict cytomegalovirus infection status, the study combined high-throughput TCR immunosequencing, statistical association of individual TCRs with disease status, and machine learning. Rather than drawing on any new phenotypic data, the later analysis identified candidate immune exposures from TCR beta sequences and the way those sequences occurred across donors. Typing coverage varied by locus: about 620-640 donors for A, B, C, DRB1 and DQB1; around 560 for DQA1; 606 for DPA1; fewer than 480 for DPB1. In a later analysis, previously published TCR beta repertoires from roughly 710 donors were re-analyzed and high-resolution HLA genotyping was added so that TCR occurrence patterns could be studied. Because of strong linkage in the cohort, roughly five DR-DQ haplotypes were treated as single units for association and clustering.

The library relied on the immunoSEQ multiplex PCR assay. For the multiplex PCR, a mixture combining 60 forward primers for TCR Vbeta segments and 13 reverse primers for TCR Jbeta segments was used. The CDR3 region of rearranged TCR beta genes was amplified from genomic DNA with a multiplex PCR assay. The Illumina HiSeq System was used to sequence the amplified TCR beta libraries as 87-base-pair reads. Processing in the source paper ran as follows. A later analysis counted approximately 84 million unique TCR beta chains across the 666 repertoires, and around 9.9 million of these chains were shared by at least two donors. A nearest-neighbor algorithm error-corrected the raw reads and collapsed the reads into unique sequences, merging closely related sequences to remove PCR and sequencing errors. To assign V, D and J gene segments, CDR3 sequences were aligned to IMGT reference sequences. Each retained sequence needed at least a six-nucleotide match to both a V gene segment and a J gene segment. Rearrangements were classified as productive when the CDR3 lacked stop codons and remained in frame with V and J, and all other rearrangements were classified as non-productive. Following IMGT convention, CDR3 was defined as the stretch from the second conserved V-encoded cysteine to the conserved J-encoded phenylalanine. The earlier analysis of 500 to 650 of the donors excluded any sequence lacking an unambiguous match to a single V gene segment. In an earlier analysis of some 590 of the donors, a V segment was called functional when productive rearrangements were above 56.7%, and segregating when the standard deviation between donors exceeded 5%. A statistical classification framework was developed to diagnose cytomegalovirus status using the catalog of TCR beta chain sequences. In a later analysis, TCR nucleotide sequences were compared against IMGT/GENE-DB human TR gene sequences so that V and J genes could be assigned. In a later analysis, CDR3 sequences and most-parsimonious VDJ recombination scenarios were assigned using the TCRdist pipeline. In a later analysis, each TCR beta chain was defined by its CDR3 amino acid sequence together with its V-gene family, and reads without a unique V-gene family were excluded. As a way to deal with suspected cross-contamination and a sequencing artifact, a later analysis dropped approximately 590 nucleotide sequences that were highly shared and had low generation probability. In a later analysis, a clonal expansion index for each public chain was calculated from normalized within-repertoire ranks of inferred template counts. A later analysis computed generation probabilities with a VDJ recombination model fitted to out-of-frame rearrangements, and checked the results against IGoR. A later analysis scored TCR-TCR, TCR-HLA and TCR-CMV co-occurrence with hypergeometric tests, applying a repertoire-size bias correction to TCR pairs. A later analysis estimated false discovery rates by permuting HLA or CMV assignments 20 times. A later analysis grouped co-occurring TCRs with DBSCAN, adding TCRdist sequence similarity when clustering within HLA-allele-positive subsets. For co-occurrence clustering, repertoires with fewer than 30,000 or more than 120,000 public chains were excluded, along with a handful of repertoires with anomalous nucleotide sharing. Not all clones reach the TCRdb copy of this immuneACCESS table, which keeps in-frame sequences only. Checked studies attribute under half of the gap to unresolved V genes and leave the rest unexplained. Clonal size and the V and J genes are those of that table, whereas D and trimming came from the DNA. The sample profile shows fewer than 150,000 clones; approximately 80% of them were found once. Together, the top ten hold under 1.5% of the sample.

Overall study outcomes, separate from this receptor: The earlier analysis of 450 to 700 of the donors excluded roughly 16 rarely observed V segments, including chromosome 9 orphons, because counts were too low. In a later genetic analysis, fewer N-insertions in productive TCRs were reported among donors in an Asian-associated ancestry cluster than the roughly 700-donor mean. The study gave a list of about 160 TCR beta chains associated with cytomegalovirus. A later analysis reported that several top co-occurrence clusters appeared linked to parvovirus B19, influenza, CMV and Epstein-Barr virus. In a later analysis, the rate of TCR association differed among HLA loci, with DRB1 alleles having the most associated TCRs and HLA-C alleles having the fewest. Strong co-occurrence of HLA alleles, especially DR and DQ, made assigning TCR associations to individual alleles difficult. Most TCR sequences were observed very rarely across donors, whereas some public TCRs were present in many individuals. Cytomegalovirus status was reported to be diagnosed by the classifier with high specificity and sensitivity in both the original and validation cohorts. A later analysis associated 16,951 TCR beta sequences with specific HLA alleles at a false discovery rate of 0.05. Because some donors lacked HLA typing at each locus, the association tests relied only on the typed subset. Roughly uniform sequencing depth across donors was assumed in presence/absence analyses, although this assumption may not hold. Some IMGT-functional V segments, including TRBV6-2 and TRBV6-3, could not be distinguished by the 87-base-pair reads and were therefore excluded. The authors suggested that the approach could potentially be extended to other disease states and immunological phenotypes. In this cohort, only TCR beta chains were sequenced, and detectable features were limited by the absence of alpha or paired-chain data. In an earlier analysis of around 500 of the donors, most TCR beta V segments appeared in productive rearrangements about 87% or about 30% of the time, broadly matching IMGT annotations. In a later analysis, most CMV-associated TCR beta chains were found to appear HLA-restricted, with HLA associations seemingly driven largely by CMV exposure. A later analysis found that HLA-associated TCR beta chains were more clonally expanded and had lower generation probabilities than equally common non-associated chains. A group of highly shared sequence variants was considered likely to be a technical artifact of the sequencing pipeline. Three of the identified cytomegalovirus-associated TCR beta chains were confirmed in vitro to be specific for cytomegalovirus antigens. Linkage disequilibrium might explain the correlated functional status among segregating V segments, but an unknown experimental factor could not be ruled out. Immune exposure information for the cohort was limited to CMV serostatus. In a later genetic analysis, a missense DCLRE1C variant was associated with V-gene and J-gene trimming of TCR beta chains, and the association was replicated in an independent cohort. A further reported finding was that TCR beta sequences accurately predicted the HLA-A and HLA-B alleles for most subjects in the first cohort.

CDR1 SNHLY and CDR2 FYNNEI were looked up in the germline V gene. Measured from the cysteine to the phenylalanine, the CDR3 is 12 residues long. Only CDR3 DNA is held: 36 bases, read in frame from base 1. V loses 2 bases, J loses 4 bases, and the germline ends lie 5 bases apart. With regard to this clone: Its antigen specificity is not known. It has no much larger one-base neighbor in the sample; base qualities were not kept.

The cohort was made up of roughly 670 healthy bone marrow donors. Cohort members were all nominally healthy when sampled, although unrecorded immune exposures were likely present. The donor tested CMV seronegative, placing the donor among the approximately 400 seronegative members of the cohort. A peripheral blood sample was collected from each donor, and TCR beta sequencing was performed on peripheral blood mononuclear cells. The Qiagen DNeasy Blood Extraction Kit was used to extract genomic DNA from the blood cell samples. Rearrangement joined TRBV2 to TRBJ1-2; a confident D gene designation cannot be given. This receptor was taken from a man aged 45-60 years in good health and CMV-seronegative. Sequenced: PBMCs. This receptor has the CDR3 CASSEQIYGYTF. The nucleotides read TGTGCCAGCAGTGAACAGATCTATGGCTACACCTTC.